The rows below give T cell receptor beta chains drawn from one sample of a study of cytomegalovirus exposure and HLA in healthy donors. Sequencing used immunoSEQ multiplex PCR; TCRdb keeps in-frame clones, though not all of them. The repertoire consists of some 98,000 clones, with approximately 76% occurring once and the leading ten covering about 2%. Input material: PBMCs. These receptors came from a man aged 35-49 years in good health and CMV-seronegative. Each CDR3 is given with its conserved first and last residue. The D gene is left open where the match is weak. A clone size is listed for some rows: how often the clone was seen (once, few, many), or a class if it is expanded.

abundance | j_gene | d_gene | v_gene | CDR3aa | CDR3nt
NA | TRBJ1-1 | NA | TRBV29-1 | CSVSGSIDTEAFF | TGCAGCGTTTCGGGGTCGATTGATACTGAAGCTTTCTTT
NA | TRBJ1-1 | TRBD1 | TRBV29-1 | CSVKDRGVLVVF | TGCAGCGTCAAGGACAGGGGGGTTCTCGTAGTCTTT
NA | TRBJ2-2 | NA | TRBV7-9 | CASSHGQNTGELFF | TGTGCCAGCAGCCATGGACAGAACACCGGGGAGCTGTTTTTT
NA | TRBJ1-4 | TRBD1 | TRBV28 | CASSLRQGFYEKLFF | TGTGCCAGCAGTCTCCGACAGGGCTTTTACGAAAAACTGTTTTTT
few | TRBJ1-4 | TRBD1 | TRBV7-9 | CARSLARGIFEKLFF | TGTGCCAGAAGCTTGGCCAGGGGGATTTTTGAAAAACTGTTTTTT
NA | TRBJ1-2 | TRBD1 | TRBV25-1 | CASSPRQGISYGYTF | TGTGCCAGCAGCCCCCGACAGGGAATATCCTATGGCTACACCTTC
NA | TRBJ2-3 | TRBD2 | TRBV28 | CASSLRGYSRSGRKDTQYF | TGTGCCAGCAGTTTAAGGGGGTATTCTAGAAGCGGGAGGAAAGATACGCAGTATTTT
once | TRBJ2-1 | TRBD1 | TRBV19 | CASSPTGGYGSYNEQFF | TGTGCCAGTAGTCCGACAGGGGGCTACGGGTCCTACAATGAGCAGTTCTTC
NA | TRBJ1-2 | NA | TRBV27 | CASSLGRGGGYTF | TGTGCCAGCAGTTTAGGGCGGGGAGGTGGCTACACCTTC
NA | TRBJ2-1 | TRBD1 | TRBV6-5 | CASSFRGYRNEQFF | TGTGCCAGCAGTTTCAGGGGGTATCGCAATGAGCAGTTCTTC
NA | TRBJ2-1 | TRBD1 | TRBV11-3 | CASSPGDSSYNEQFF | TGTGCCAGCAGCCCAGGGGACAGCTCCTACAATGAGCAGTTCTTC
NA | TRBJ1-2 | NA | TRBV9 | CASSASDGYTF | TGTGCCAGCTCCGCTTCAGATGGCTACACCTTC
few | TRBJ1-4 | NA | TRBV20-1 | CSAGQEKLFF | TGCAGTGCTGGGCAGGAAAAACTGTTTTTT
once | TRBJ1-6 | NA | TRBV6-1 | CASSESSGRVNSPLHF | TGTGCCAGCAGTGAAAGTTCCGGGAGGGTAAATTCACCCCTCCACTTT
few | TRBJ2-1 | NA | TRBV6-5 | CASQGGSSSYNEQFF | TGTGCCAGCCAGGGGGGTTCGAGCTCCTACAATGAGCAGTTCTTC
NA | TRBJ1-3 | TRBD1 | TRBV7-6 | CASSPGTVGNTIYF | TGTGCCAGCAGCCCGGGGACAGTTGGAAACACCATATATTTT
NA | TRBJ1-6 | NA | TRBV7-2 | CASSSGLNSPLHF | TGTGCCAGCAGCTCCGGACTGAATTCACCCCTCCACTTT
few | TRBJ2-7 | TRBD1 | TRBV7-9 | CSSSLGTGYYEQYF | TGTTCCAGCAGCTTGGGGACAGGGTACTACGAGCAGTACTTC
few | TRBJ1-2 | NA | TRBV6-5 | CASSYSDNLYGYTF | TGTGCCAGCAGTTACTCGGACAACCTGTATGGCTACACCTTC
NA | TRBJ2-3 | NA | TRBV5-4 | CASSLSSDTQYF | TGTGCCAGCAGCTTGTCGTCAGATACGCAGTATTTT
NA | TRBJ1-6 | NA | TRBV5-4 | CASRLMQGGTYNSPLHF | TGTGCCAGCAGACTCATGCAGGGAGGCACCTATAATTCACCCCTCCACTTT
NA | TRBJ1-5 | NA | TRBV27 | CASSFPDQPQHF | TGTGCCAGCTCCTTTCCGGATCAGCCCCAGCATTTT
NA | TRBJ1-5 | TRBD1 | TRBV7-9 | CASSSHPQGAGQPQHF | TGTGCCAGCAGCTCACACCCACAGGGGGCAGGTCAGCCCCAGCATTTT
once | TRBJ2-7 | TRBD1 | TRBV5-4 | CASSPGGGEQYF | TGTGCCAGCAGCCCAGGGGGTGGCGAGCAGTACTTC
few | TRBJ2-3 | NA | TRBV7-9 | CASSPVGRTDTQYF | TGTGCCAGCAGCCCTGTGGGGCGCACAGATACGCAGTATTTT
once | TRBJ2-2 | NA | TRBV7-2 | CASSSEGGANTGELFF | TGTGCCAGCAGCTCAGAAGGCGGGGCGAACACCGGGGAGCTGTTTTTT
NA | TRBJ2-7 | TRBD2 | TRBV15 | CATSTQAAGERYEQYF | TGTGCCACCAGCACCCAAGCCGCGGGGGAAAGGTACGAGCAGTACTTC